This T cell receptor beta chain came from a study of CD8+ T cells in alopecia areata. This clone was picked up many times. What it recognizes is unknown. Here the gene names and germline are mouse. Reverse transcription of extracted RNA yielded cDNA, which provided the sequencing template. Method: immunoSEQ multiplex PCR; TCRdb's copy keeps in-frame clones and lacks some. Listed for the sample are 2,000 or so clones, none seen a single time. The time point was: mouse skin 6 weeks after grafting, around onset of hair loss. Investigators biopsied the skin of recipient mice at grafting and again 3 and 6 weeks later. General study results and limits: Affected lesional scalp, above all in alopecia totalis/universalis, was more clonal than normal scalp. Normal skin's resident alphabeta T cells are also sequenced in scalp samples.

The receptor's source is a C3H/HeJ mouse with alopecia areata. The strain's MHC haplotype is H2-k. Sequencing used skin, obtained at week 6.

The sequenced CDR3 bases are TGTGCCAGCAGCCCCTCCCTTACTGGGGGGGCATAT. This codes for CASSPSLTGGAY. The CDR3 reads in full as CASSPSLTGGAYEQYF. The V call is TRBV5, the J call TRBJ2-7, with 11 nucleotides matching TRBD2. The CDR3 end lies 4 residues beyond the end of the read and is filled in from the germline J gene. CDR1 LGHNA and CDR2 YNLKQL come from the germline V gene (reference sequence). The CDR3 covers 16 residues.